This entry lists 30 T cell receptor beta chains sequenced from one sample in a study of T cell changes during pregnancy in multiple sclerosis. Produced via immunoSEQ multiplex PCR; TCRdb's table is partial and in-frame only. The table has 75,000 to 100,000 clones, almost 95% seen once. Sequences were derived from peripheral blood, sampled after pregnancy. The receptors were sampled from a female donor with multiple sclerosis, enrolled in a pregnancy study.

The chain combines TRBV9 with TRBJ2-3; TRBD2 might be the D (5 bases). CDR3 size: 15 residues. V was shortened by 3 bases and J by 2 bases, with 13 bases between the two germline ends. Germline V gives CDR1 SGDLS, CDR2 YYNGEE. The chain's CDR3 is CASSAPSKHTDTQYF. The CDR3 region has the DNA TGTGCCAGCAGCGCCCCTAGCAAACACACAGATACGCAGTATTTT. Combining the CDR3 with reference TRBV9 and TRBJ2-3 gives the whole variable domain DSGVTQTPKHLITATGQRVTLRCSPRSGDLSVYWYQQSLDQGLQFLIQYYNGEERAKGNILERFSAQQFPDLHSELNLSSLELGDSALYFCASSAPSKHTDTQYFGPGTRLTVL.

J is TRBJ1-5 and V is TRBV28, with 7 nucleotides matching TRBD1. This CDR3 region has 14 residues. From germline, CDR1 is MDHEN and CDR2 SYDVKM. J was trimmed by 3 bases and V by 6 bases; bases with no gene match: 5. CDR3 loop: CASRGTGDNQPQHF. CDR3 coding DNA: TGTGCCAGCAGGGGAACAGGGGACAATCAGCCCCAGCATTTT.

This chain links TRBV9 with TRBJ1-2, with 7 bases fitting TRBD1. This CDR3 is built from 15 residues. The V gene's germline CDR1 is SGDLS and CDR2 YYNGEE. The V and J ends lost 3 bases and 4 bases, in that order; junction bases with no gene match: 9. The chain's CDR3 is CASSGAGTAFYGYTF. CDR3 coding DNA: TGTGCCAGCAGCGGAGCCGGGACAGCCTTCTATGGCTACACCTTC.

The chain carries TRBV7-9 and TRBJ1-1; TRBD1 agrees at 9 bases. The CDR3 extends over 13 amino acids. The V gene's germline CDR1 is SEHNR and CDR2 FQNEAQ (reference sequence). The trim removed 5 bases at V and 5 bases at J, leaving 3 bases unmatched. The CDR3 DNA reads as TGTGCCAGCAGCGACAGGGGGTGGACTGAAGCTTTCTTT. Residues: CASSDRGWTEAFF. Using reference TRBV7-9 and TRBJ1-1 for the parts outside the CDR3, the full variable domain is DTGVSQNPRHKITKRGQNVTFRCDPISEHNRLYWYRQTLGQGPEFLTYFQNEAQLEKSRLLSDRFSAERPKGSFSTLEIQRTEQGDSAMYLCASSDRGWTEAFFGQGTRLTVV.

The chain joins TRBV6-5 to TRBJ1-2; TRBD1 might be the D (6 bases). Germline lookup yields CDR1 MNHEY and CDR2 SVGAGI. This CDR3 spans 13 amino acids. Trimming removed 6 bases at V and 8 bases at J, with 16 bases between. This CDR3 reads CASRTNRASGYTF. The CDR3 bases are TGTGCCAGCAGAACCAACAGGGCAAGCGGCTACACCTTC.

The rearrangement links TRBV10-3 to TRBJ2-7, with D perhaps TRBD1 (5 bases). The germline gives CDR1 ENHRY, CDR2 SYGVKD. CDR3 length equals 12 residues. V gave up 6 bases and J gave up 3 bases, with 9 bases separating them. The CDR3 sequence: CAISDSDYEQYF. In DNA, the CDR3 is TGTGCCATCAGCGACAGTGACTACGAGCAGTACTTC.

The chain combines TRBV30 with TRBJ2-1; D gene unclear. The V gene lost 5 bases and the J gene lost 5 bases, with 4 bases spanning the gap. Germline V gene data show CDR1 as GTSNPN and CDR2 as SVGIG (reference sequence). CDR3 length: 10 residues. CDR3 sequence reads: CAWQNNEQFF. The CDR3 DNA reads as TGTGCCTGGCAGAACAATGAGCAGTTCTTC.

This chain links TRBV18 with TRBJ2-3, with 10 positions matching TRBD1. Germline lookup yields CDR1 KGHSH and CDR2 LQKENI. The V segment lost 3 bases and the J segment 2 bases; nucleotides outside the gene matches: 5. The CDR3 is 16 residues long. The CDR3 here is CASSPLGQGITDTQYF. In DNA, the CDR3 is TGTGCCAGCTCACCCCTGGGACAGGGGATCACAGATACGCAGTATTTT.

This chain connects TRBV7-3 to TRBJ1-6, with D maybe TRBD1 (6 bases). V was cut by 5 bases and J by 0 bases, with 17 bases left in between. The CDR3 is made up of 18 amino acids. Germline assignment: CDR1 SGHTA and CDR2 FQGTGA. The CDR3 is CASSPQGQAGSYNSPLHF. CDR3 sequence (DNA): TGTGCCAGCAGCCCCCAGGGGCAGGCAGGCTCCTATAATTCACCCCTCCACTTT.

CDR3 in amino acids: CASSERQVLPQHF. The CDR3 DNA reads TGTGCCAGCAGTGAAAGACAGGTGTTGCCCCAGCATTTT. The chain is built from TRBV6-1 and TRBJ1-5; TRBD1 might be the D (6 bases). With 2 bases removed from V and 9 bases from J, the gap between germline ends came to 11 bases. Germline CDR1 and CDR2: MNHNS and SASEGT. The CDR3 loop spans 13 amino acids.

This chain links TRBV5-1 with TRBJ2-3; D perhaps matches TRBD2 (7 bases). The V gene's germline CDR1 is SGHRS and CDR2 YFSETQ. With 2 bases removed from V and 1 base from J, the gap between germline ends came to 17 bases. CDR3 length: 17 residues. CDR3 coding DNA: TGCGCCAGCAGCTTAGCCCTAGGGGGGGTAGGCACAGATACGCAGTATTTT. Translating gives CASSLALGGVGTDTQYF.

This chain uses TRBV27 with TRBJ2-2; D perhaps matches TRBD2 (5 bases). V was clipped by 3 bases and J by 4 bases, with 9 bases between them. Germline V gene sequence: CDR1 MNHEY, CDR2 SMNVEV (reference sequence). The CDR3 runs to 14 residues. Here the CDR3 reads CASSFSAATGELFF. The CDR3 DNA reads TGTGCCAGCAGTTTTAGCGCAGCCACCGGGGAGCTGTTTTTT.

CDR3 residues: CATSRDTGEGETQYF. The CDR3 DNA is TGTGCCACCAGCAGAGATACAGGGGAAGGGGAGACCCAGTACTTC. The rearrangement uses TRBV15 and TRBJ2-5; 7 bases match TRBD1. Germline CDR1 is LNHNV and CDR2 is YYDKDF (reference sequence). Trimming at V came to 0 bases and at J to 5 bases, leaving 6 bases not matched to a gene. The CDR3 is made up of 15 amino acids.

For the CDR3, the DNA is TGTGCCAGCACTTACCGGGACAGGGCGTATGGCTACACCTTC. Translating gives CASTYRDRAYGYTF. This chain connects TRBV5-8 to TRBJ1-2; 9 bases fit TRBD1. Trimming took 6 bases from V and 5 from J; bases not matched to a gene: 8. CDR3 length: 14 amino acids. Germline V gives CDR1 SGHTS, CDR2 YDEGEE.

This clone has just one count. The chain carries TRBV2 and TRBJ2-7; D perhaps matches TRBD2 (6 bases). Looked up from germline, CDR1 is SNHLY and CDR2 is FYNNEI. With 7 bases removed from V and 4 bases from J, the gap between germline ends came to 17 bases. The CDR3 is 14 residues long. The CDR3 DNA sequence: TGTGCCAGCATTGGTCAGCGGGCGCGATACGAGCAGTACTTC. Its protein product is CASIGQRARYEQYF.

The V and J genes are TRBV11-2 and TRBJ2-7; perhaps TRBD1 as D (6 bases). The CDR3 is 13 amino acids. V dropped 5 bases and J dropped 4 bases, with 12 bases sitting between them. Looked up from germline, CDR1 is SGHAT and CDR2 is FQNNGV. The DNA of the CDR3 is TGTGCCAGCAGCCCTATTGGACAGTACGAGCAGTACTTC. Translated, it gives CASSPIGQYEQYF.

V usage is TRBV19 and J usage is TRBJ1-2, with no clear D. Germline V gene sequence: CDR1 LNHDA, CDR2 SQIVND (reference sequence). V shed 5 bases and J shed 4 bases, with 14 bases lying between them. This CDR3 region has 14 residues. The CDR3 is CASSPSEQFYGYTF. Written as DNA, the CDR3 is TGTGCCAGTAGTCCCTCTGAACAGTTCTATGGCTACACCTTC.

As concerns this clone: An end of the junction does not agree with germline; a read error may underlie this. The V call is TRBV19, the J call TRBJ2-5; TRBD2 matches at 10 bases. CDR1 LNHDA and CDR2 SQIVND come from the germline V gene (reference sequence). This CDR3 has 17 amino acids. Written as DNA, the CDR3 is TGTGCCAGTAGTTTAGAGTGGACTAGCGGATTCCAAGAGACCCAGTACTTC. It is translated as CASSLEWTSGFQETQYF.

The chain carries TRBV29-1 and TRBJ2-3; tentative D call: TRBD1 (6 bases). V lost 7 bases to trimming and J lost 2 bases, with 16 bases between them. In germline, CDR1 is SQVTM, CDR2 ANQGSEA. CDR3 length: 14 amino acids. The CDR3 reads CSAQGTPNTDTQYF. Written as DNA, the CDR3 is TGCAGCGCCCAGGGGACACCCAACACAGATACGCAGTATTTT.

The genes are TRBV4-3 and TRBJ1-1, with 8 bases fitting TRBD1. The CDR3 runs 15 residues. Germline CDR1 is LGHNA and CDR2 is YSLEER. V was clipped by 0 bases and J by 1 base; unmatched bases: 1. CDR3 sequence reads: CASSQDQGANTEAFF. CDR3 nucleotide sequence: TGCGCCAGCAGCCAAGACCAGGGGGCGAACACTGAAGCTTTCTTT.

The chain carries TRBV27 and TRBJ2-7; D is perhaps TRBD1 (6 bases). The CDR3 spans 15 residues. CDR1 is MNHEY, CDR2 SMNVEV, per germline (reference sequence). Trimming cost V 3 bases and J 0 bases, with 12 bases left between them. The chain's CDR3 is CASSFRQASSYEQYF. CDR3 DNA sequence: TGTGCCAGCAGTTTTAGACAGGCTAGCTCCTACGAGCAGTACTTC.

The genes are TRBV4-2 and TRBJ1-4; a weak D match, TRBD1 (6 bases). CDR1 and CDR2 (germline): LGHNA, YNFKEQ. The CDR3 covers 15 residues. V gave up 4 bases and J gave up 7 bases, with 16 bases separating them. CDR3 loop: CASSPKRDTGEKLFF. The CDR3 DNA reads TGTGCCAGCAGCCCTAAGCGGGACACCGGTGAAAAACTGTTTTTT.

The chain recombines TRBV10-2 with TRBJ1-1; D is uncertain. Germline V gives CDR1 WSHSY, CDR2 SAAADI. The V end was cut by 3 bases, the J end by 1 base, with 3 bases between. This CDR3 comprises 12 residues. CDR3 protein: CASSEQNTEAFF. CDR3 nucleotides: TGCGCCAGCAGTGAACAGAACACTGAAGCTTTCTTT.

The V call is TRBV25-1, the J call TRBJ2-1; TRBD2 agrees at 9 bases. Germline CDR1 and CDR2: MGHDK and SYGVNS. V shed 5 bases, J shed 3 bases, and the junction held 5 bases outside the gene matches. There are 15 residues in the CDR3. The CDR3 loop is CASSLLAGLYNEQFF. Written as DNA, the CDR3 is TGTGCCAGCAGTTTACTAGCGGGCCTCTACAATGAGCAGTTCTTC.

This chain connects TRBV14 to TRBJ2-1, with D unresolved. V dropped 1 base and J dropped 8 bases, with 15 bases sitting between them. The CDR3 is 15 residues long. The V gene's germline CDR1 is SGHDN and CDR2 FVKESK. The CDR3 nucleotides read TGTGCCAGCAGCCAAGGAAGTTCCCCCACTTATGAGCAGTTCTTC. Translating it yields CASSQGSSPTYEQFF.

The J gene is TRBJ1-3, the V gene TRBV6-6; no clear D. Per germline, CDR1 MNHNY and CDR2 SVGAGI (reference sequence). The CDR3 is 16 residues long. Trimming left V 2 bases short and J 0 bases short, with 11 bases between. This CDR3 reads CASSYRDGLSGNTIYF. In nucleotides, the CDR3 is TGTGCCAGCAGTTACAGAGACGGACTCTCTGGAAACACCATATATTTT.

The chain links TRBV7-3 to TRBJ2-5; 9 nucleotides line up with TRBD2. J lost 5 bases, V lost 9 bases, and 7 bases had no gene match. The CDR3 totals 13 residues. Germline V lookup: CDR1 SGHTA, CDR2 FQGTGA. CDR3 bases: TGTGCCAGTGCGGGGGGGCCCTCGGAGACCCAGTACTTC. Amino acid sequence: CASAGGPSETQYF.

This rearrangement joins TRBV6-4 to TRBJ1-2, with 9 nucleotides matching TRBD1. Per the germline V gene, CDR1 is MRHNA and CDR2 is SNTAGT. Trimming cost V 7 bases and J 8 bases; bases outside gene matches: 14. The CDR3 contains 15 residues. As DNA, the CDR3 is TGTGCCAGCAAAATCCGAGCCGGGACAGGGCTCGGCTACACCTTC. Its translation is CASKIRAGTGLGYTF.

The CDR3 DNA reads as TGTGCCAGCAGCGTAGCTAGCTCCTATAATTCACCCCTCCACTTT. Its translation: CASSVASSYNSPLHF. The chain joins TRBV9 to TRBJ1-6; D call uncertain. Looked up from germline, CDR1 is SGDLS and CDR2 is YYNGEE. The V gene lost 0 bases and the J gene lost 0 bases, with 4 bases spanning the gap. The CDR3 loop spans 15 amino acids.

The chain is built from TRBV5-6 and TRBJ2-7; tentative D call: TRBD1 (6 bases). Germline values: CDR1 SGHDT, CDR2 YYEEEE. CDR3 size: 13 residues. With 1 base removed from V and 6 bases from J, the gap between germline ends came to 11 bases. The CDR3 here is CASSLRDIREQYF. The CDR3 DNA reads TGTGCCAGCAGCTTGCGGGACATTCGCGAGCAGTACTTC.